This T cell receptor (beta chain) appears in the sequencing data of a study of CD8+CD57+ T cells in acquired aplastic anemia. As for the study in general: Sorted cells (CD4+ and CD8+) yielded DNA amounts that averaged about 2.9 ug. General study results and limits: The same twenty-nine CD8+ CDR3 sequences occurred in patients and in controls. Significant differences in CD8+ Simpson's diversity were not observed between patients and controls.

This clonotype was seen repeatedly, ten times or more. The antigen is unknown. CD8+CD57+ cell expansion, shown by flow cytometry, had occurred in the patients selected for sequencing. V lost 3 bases, J lost 6 bases, and 11 bases lay in between. From germline, CDR1 is LNHDA and CDR2 SQIVND (reference sequence). The CDR3 extends over 13 amino acids. Profiles of TCR beta VDJ and CDR3 were generated from a genomic DNA template. Via MiXCR, TCRdb re-called the reads, giving one row per CDR3 protein. The data contain around 430,000 distinct CDR3 sequences, about a third of them seen just once; the ten biggest clones take up around 0.82%.

This clonotype was obtained from a human donor with aplastic anemia. The V call is TRBV19, the J call TRBJ1-1; D unclear. The sequenced sample was sorted CD4+, CD8+, or CD8+CD57+ T cells (not recorded which) from PBMCs. CDR3 bases: TGTGCCAGTAGTATTCTCGCTGGGGCTGAAGCTTTCTTT. Translating it yields CASSILAGAEAFF.